The rows below give T cell receptor beta chains drawn from one sample of a study of shared clonotypes between healthy human individuals. Only in-frame clones appear in the TCRdb table, and some are missing; sequencing was by immunoSEQ multiplex PCR. Here the sample spans under 600,000 clones, roughly 95% being singletons. The sequenced sample was naive CD4+ T cells sorted from blood. Receptors originate from a woman in her twenties or thirties in good health. The CDR3 runs from the conserved cysteine through the conserved F or W. The D gene is left open where the match is weak. A row's size may be missing; if present it is once, few, many or a size class.

size | J | D | V | DNA | CDR3
NA | TRBJ2-1 | NA | TRBV7-6 | TGTGCCAGCAGCTTATACCCGGGCCGGCAGAATGAGCAGTTCTTC | CASSLYPGRQNEQFF
NA | TRBJ2-1 | TRBD2 | TRBV4-1 | TGCGCCAGCAGCCAAGCCCCACCGGGAGGCCGGGCTAATGAGCAGTTCTTC | CASSQAPPGGRANEQFF
NA | TRBJ1-6 | NA | TRBV28 | TGTGCCAGCAGGGGACAAGGGCCTGGATCACCCCTCCACTTT | CASRGQGPGSPLHF
NA | TRBJ2-1 | NA | TRBV28 | TGTGCCAGCAGTTTTGGGGTAGGAGCCGATGAGCAGTTCTTC | CASSFGVGADEQFF
NA | TRBJ1-4 | NA | TRBV28 | TGTGCCAGCCGGGACGCCCGAAGGTACGAAAAACTGTTTTTT | CASRDARRYEKLFF
NA | TRBJ2-7 | TRBD1 | TRBV27 | TGTGCCAGCAGTTCAGACAGGGTCCCTCCAACGGGCGAGCAGTACTTC | CASSSDRVPPTGEQYF
NA | TRBJ2-3 | TRBD1 | TRBV14 | TGTGCCAGCAGCCGCTGGGACAGGGTAGTAGATACGACTAGCACAGATACGCAGTATTTT | CASSRWDRVVDTTSTDTQYF
NA | TRBJ1-1 | NA | TRBV6-5 | TGTGCCAGCAGTTACCGATACCGACTGCGCACTGAAGCTTTCTTT | CASSYRYRLRTEAFF
NA | TRBJ1-3 | TRBD1 | TRBV7-9 | TGTGCCAGCAGCTCCCGGCGGTGGGACAGGGCCTCTGGAAACACCATATATTTT | CASSSRRWDRASGNTIYF
NA | TRBJ1-5 | TRBD1 | TRBV28 | TGTGCCAGCAGGCCGGACAGGGGGCCCTTTCAGCCCCAGCATTTT | CASRPDRGPFQPQHF
NA | TRBJ1-2 | NA | TRBV11-2 | TGTGCCAGCAGCGCCCGGTTGCGCGTCTATGGCTACACCTTC | CASSARLRVYGYTF
NA | TRBJ1-1 | NA | TRBV2 | TGTGCCAGCAGTAGAGAGGGAGGGATGAACACTGAAGCTTTCTTT | CASSREGGMNTEAFF
few | TRBJ2-7 | TRBD2 | TRBV4-2 | TGTGCCAGCAGCCACCGACCAGCGGGAGGTAGTTACGAGCAGTACTTC | CASSHRPAGGSYEQYF
NA | TRBJ2-7 | TRBD2 | TRBV5-4 | TGTGCCAGCAGCAGGGGACTAGGCCGGCTCGAGCAGTACTTC | CASSRGLGRLEQYF
NA | TRBJ2-3 | NA | TRBV27 | TGTGCCAGCAGTCTCCGGACGGGTACAGATACGCAGTATTTT | CASSLRTGTDTQYF
NA | TRBJ1-1 | NA | TRBV7-9 | TGTGCCAGCAGCTTCTCCGGGGATGGCACTGAAGCTTTCTTT | CASSFSGDGTEAFF
once | TRBJ2-1 | NA | TRBV5-1 | TGCGCCAGCAGCCTCGGGCTATACAATGAGCAGTTCTTC | CASSLGLYNEQFF
NA | TRBJ2-2 | TRBD2 | TRBV9 | TGTGCCAGCAGCGTAAGCGGGAGGGACACCGGGGAGCTGTTTTTT | CASSVSGRDTGELFF
NA | TRBJ2-7 | TRBD1 | TRBV6-5 | TGTGCCAGCAGTACAGACAGGGGATGGTACGAGCAGTACTTC | CASSTDRGWYEQYF
NA | TRBJ2-7 | TRBD2 | TRBV5-6 | TGTGCCAGCAGCTTGGGCTCGGCGGGAGGCCACGAGCAGTACTTC | CASSLGSAGGHEQYF
NA | TRBJ2-2 | NA | TRBV7-2 | TGTGCCAGCAGTCCCAGGAACACCGGGGAGCTGTTTTTT | CASSPRNTGELFF
NA | TRBJ2-1 | NA | TRBV15 | TGTGCCACCAGCAGAGCCAAGACTAGGCCACCATCGGGTGAGCAGTTCTTC | CATSRAKTRPPSGEQFF
NA | TRBJ1-5 | NA | TRBV19 | TGTGCCAGTAGTCGAACCCAGGGTCATCAACGGTTCCTTTTT | CASSRTQGHQRFLF
NA | TRBJ1-1 | NA | TRBV18 | TGTGCCAGCTCACCAAGATTCGGGGGTAACACTGAAGCTTTCTTT | CASSPRFGGNTEAFF
NA | TRBJ1-2 | TRBD1 | TRBV2 | TGTGCCAGCATTCCGGACAGGGTTGGTGGCTACACCTTC | CASIPDRVGGYTF
NA | TRBJ2-3 | NA | TRBV18 | TGTGCCAGCACAGAACTGGGAGTTGGCACAGATACGCAGTATTTT | CASTELGVGTDTQYF
NA | TRBJ1-4 | NA | TRBV7-9 | TGTGCCAGCAGTGTCTCGGTGGGCCCGGAGGGGGAAAAACTGTTTTTT | CASSVSVGPEGEKLFF
NA | TRBJ1-1 | TRBD1 | TRBV18 | TGTGCCAGCTCATTCAGTACAGGGGAGACTGAAGCTTTCTTT | CASSFSTGETEAFF
NA | TRBJ1-4 | NA | TRBV28 | TGTGCCAGCACAGGGGTACCTAATGAAAAACTGTTTTTT | CASTGVPNEKLFF
NA | TRBJ2-7 | NA | TRBV6-1 | TGTGCCAGCAGTGAATGGGGGTCTAGGTACGAGCAGTACTTC | CASSEWGSRYEQYF
once | TRBJ2-1 | NA | TRBV2 | TGTGCCAGCAACAACCTGGCAGGGGGGAATGAGCAGTTCTTC | CASNNLAGGNEQFF
NA | TRBJ1-1 | NA | TRBV10-3 | TGTGCCATCAGTGAATTCCGGGAAGCTTTCTTT | CAISEFREAFF
NA | TRBJ2-7 | NA | TRBV5-1 | TGCGCCAGCAGCTTGATTCCTGAGCGGCCGTACGAGCAGTACTTC | CASSLIPERPYEQYF
NA | TRBJ1-4 | TRBD1 | TRBV7-2 | TGTGCCAGCAGCCCTAGGGGGCACAATGAAAAACTGTTTTTT | CASSPRGHNEKLFF
NA | TRBJ2-7 | NA | TRBV15 | TGTGCCACCAGCAGAGCAAGGACTGAGCAGTACTTC | CATSRARTEQYF
NA | TRBJ1-3 | NA | TRBV10-2 | TGCAACCAGGGACGGGGCTTCTCTTCTGGAAACACCATATATTTT | CNQGRGFSSGNTIYF
NA | TRBJ2-1 | NA | TRBV7-7 | TGTGCCAGCAGCTTAGCGGGGGGAACCTCCTACAATGAGCAGTTCTTC | CASSLAGGTSYNEQFF
once | TRBJ2-5 | NA | TRBV5-3 | TGTGCCAGCAGCCCCCCCGGGACTGAGGGGGAGACCCAGTACTTC | CASSPPGTEGETQYF
NA | TRBJ2-7 | TRBD2 | TRBV27 | TGTGCCAGCAGTTGGACCGGGACTAGCAGTCCCGAGCAGTACTTC | CASSWTGTSSPEQYF
NA | TRBJ2-7 | TRBD1 | TRBV27 | TGTGCCAGCAGGGGTCTGGGGACAGGGACCTACGAGCAGTACTTC | CASRGLGTGTYEQYF
NA | TRBJ2-1 | NA | TRBV20-1 | TGCAGTGCTAGTCCCCGTAATGAGCAGTTCTTC | CSASPRNEQFF
NA | TRBJ2-7 | TRBD1 | TRBV28 | TGTGCCAGCAGTTTTACCGGGACAGGGGGCTACGAGCAGTACTTC | CASSFTGTGGYEQYF
NA | TRBJ1-5 | NA | TRBV18 | TGTGCCAGCTCACCTACACCCGGGAATCAGCCCCAGCATTTT | CASSPTPGNQPQHF
NA | TRBJ2-3 | NA | TRBV25-1 | TGTGCCAGCAACGAAATAGACAGCGCATTACCAGATACGCAGTATTTT | CASNEIDSALPDTQYF
NA | TRBJ1-4 | NA | TRBV10-3 | TGTGCCATCAGTGAGTCGGGGACCCCCGCTGAAAAACTGTTTTTT | CAISESGTPAEKLFF
NA | TRBJ1-5 | NA | TRBV28 | TGTGCCAGCAGTTCATCCAGGGTCCGTCATTTCAATCAGCCCCAGCATTTT | CASSSSRVRHFNQPQHF
NA | TRBJ2-1 | TRBD2 | TRBV2 | TGTGCCAGCAGTGTGTATAGCGGGAGCTCCTACAATGAGCAGTTCTTC | CASSVYSGSSYNEQFF
NA | TRBJ2-2 | NA | TRBV2 | TGTGCCAGCAGGGACACCGGGGAGCTGTTTTTT | CASRDTGELFF
NA | TRBJ2-7 | NA | TRBV2 | TGTGCCAGCAGACCCGGGACCTACGAGCAGTACTTC | CASRPGTYEQYF
NA | TRBJ2-1 | NA | TRBV11-2 | TGTGCCAGCAGCCCTGAAAAGCCCTACAATGAGCAGTTCTTC | CASSPEKPYNEQFF
NA | TRBJ1-5 | NA | TRBV18 | TGTGCCAGCTCGATGAACGAGGGCAATCAGCCCCAGCATTTT | CASSMNEGNQPQHF
NA | TRBJ2-1 | TRBD2 | TRBV5-1 | TGCGCCAGCATGCTAGCGGGCTTAGATGAGCAGTTCTTC | CASMLAGLDEQFF
NA | TRBJ2-3 | NA | TRBV28 | TGTGCCAGCAGTTTTGGGGGAGATGCCGATACGCAGTATTTT | CASSFGGDADTQYF
NA | TRBJ2-1 | NA | TRBV19 | TGTGCCAGTAGTCTAAGGGGACAAACTGCTGACAATGAGCAGTTCTTC | CASSLRGQTADNEQFF
NA | TRBJ2-7 | NA | TRBV27 | TGTGCCAGCAGGGCAGACGGAGACTACTACGAGCAGTACTTC | CASRADGDYYEQYF
NA | TRBJ1-5 | NA | TRBV30 | TGTGCCAGACTCAGAGGGGGACCGCCGGGGATTGGCAATCAGCCCCAGCATTTT | CARLRGGPPGIGNQPQHF
NA | TRBJ1-2 | NA | TRBV5-1 | TGCGCCAGCAGCTTGGCAATTTTTACTAGAGGCGGCTACACCTTC | CASSLAIFTRGGYTF
NA | TRBJ2-7 | TRBD2 | TRBV19 | TGTGCCAGTAGTATCACCGGGACTAGCCTTGGCGAGCAGTACTTC | CASSITGTSLGEQYF
NA | TRBJ2-7 | TRBD1 | TRBV5-1 | TGCGCCAGCAGCTCTCCGGGACAGACCTACGAGCAGTACTTC | CASSSPGQTYEQYF